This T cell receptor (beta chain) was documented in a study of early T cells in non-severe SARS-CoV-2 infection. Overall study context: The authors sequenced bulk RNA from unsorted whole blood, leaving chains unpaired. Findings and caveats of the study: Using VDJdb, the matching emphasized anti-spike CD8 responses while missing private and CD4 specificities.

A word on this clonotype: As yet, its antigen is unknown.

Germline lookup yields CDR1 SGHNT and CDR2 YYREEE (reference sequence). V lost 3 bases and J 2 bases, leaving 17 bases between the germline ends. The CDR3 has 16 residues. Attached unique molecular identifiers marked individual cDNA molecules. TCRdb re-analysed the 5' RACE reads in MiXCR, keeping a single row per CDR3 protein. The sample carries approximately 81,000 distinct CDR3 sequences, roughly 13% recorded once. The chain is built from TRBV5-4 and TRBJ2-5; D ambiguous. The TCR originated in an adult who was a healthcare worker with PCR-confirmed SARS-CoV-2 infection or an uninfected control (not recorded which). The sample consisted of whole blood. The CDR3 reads CASSSGYLRAQETQYF. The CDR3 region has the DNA TGTGCCAGCAGCTCCGGCTACCTCCGGGCACAAGAGACCCAGTACTTC.